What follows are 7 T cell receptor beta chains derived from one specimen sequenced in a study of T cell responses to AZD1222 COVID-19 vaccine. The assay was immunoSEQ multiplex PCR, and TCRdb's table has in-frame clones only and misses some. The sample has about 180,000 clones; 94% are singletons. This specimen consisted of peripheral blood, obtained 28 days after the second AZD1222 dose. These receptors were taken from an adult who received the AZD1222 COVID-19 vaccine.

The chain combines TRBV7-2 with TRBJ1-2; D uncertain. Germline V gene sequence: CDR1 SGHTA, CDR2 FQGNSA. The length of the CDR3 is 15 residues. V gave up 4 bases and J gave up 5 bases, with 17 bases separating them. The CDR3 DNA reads TGTGCCAGCAGCTCCCACGTTTTGACATTATATGGCTACACCTTC. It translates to CASSSHVLTLYGYTF.

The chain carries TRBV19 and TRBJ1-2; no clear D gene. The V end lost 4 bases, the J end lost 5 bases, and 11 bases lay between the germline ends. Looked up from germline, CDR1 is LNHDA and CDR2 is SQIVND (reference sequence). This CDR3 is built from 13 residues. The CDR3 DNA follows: TGTGCCAGTAGTAAGGACCAACGGTATGGCTACACCTTC. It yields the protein CASSKDQRYGYTF.

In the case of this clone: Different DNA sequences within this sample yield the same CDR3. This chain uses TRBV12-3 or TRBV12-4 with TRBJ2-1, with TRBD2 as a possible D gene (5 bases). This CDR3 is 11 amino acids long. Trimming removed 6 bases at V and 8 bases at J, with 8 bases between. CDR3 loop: CASSPLDEQFF. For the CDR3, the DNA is TGTGCCAGCAGCCCACTAGATGAGCAGTTCTTC.

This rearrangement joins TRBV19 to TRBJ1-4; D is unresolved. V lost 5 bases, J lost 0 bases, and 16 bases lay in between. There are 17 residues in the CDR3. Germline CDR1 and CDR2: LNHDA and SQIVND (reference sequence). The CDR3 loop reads CASSSPADAATNEKLFF. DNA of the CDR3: TGTGCCAGTAGTTCCCCAGCGGACGCCGCAACTAATGAAAAACTGTTTTTT. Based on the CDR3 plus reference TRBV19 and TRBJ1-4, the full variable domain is DGGITQSPKYLFRKEGQNVTLSCEQNLNHDAMYWYRQDPGQGLRLIYYSQIVNDFQKGDIAEGYSVSREKKESFPLTVTSAQKNPTAFYLCASSSPADAATNEKLFFGSGTQLSVL.

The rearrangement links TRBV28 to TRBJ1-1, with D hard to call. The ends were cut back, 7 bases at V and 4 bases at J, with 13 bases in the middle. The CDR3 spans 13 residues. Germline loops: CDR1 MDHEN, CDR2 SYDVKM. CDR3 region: CASKILTGTEAFF. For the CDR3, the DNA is TGTGCCAGCAAAATACTGACCGGCACTGAAGCTTTCTTT.

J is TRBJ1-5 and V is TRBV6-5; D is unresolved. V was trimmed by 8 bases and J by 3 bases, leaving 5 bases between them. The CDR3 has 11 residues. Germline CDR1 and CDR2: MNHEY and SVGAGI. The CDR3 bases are TGTGCCAGCGGATTCAATCAGCCCCAGCATTTT. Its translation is CASGFNQPQHF.

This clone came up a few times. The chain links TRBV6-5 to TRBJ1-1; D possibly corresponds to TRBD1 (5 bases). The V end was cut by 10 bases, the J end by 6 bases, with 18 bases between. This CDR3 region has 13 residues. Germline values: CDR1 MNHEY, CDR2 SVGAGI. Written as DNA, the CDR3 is TGTGCCACCAAAACAACGAGGGGCGCTGAAGCTTTCTTT. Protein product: CATKTTRGAEAFF.